The 18 T cell receptor beta chains in this list originate from one sample, sequenced in a study of monozygotic twins with inflammatory bowel disease. Reprocessing the 5' RACE reads, TCRdb reports a single entry for every CDR3 protein and omits DNA. This repertoire comprises roughly 160,000 distinct CDR3 sequences; its ten largest clones make up about 8%. Specimen: blood. These receptors were collected from a human donor with ulcerative colitis or Crohn's disease, or a healthy co-twin of an affected twin (not recorded which).

The chain couples TRBV12-3 or TRBV12-4 to TRBJ2-7; the D gene TCRdb calls, TRBD1, cannot be checked with no DNA. CDR3 length: 14 residues. CDR3 sequence reads: CASSTSGASYEQYF.

The chain is built from TRBV7-6 and TRBJ2-1; the D gene TCRdb calls, TRBD2, cannot be checked with no DNA. The CDR3 extends over 16 amino acids. The germline V gene encodes CDR1 SGHVS and CDR2 FNYEAQ. CDR3 in amino acids: CASSLKPGLTGHEQFF. Supplemented by reference TRBV7-6 and TRBJ2-1, the full variable domain reads GAGVSQSPRYKVTKRGQDVALRCDPISGHVSLYWYRQALGQGPEFLTYFNYEAQQDKSGLPNDRFSAERPEGSISTLTIQRTEQRDSAMYRCASSLKPGLTGHEQFFGPGTRLTVL.

J is TRBJ1-1 and V is TRBV12-3 or TRBV12-4; checking the TCRdb D call of TRBD1 is not possible without DNA. CDR3 length: 13 amino acids. CDR3 residues: CASSLTGRTEAFF.

The CDR3 loop is CASSYSSGSSYNSPLHF. The chain combines TRBV6-5 with TRBJ1-6. The germline V gene encodes CDR1 MNHEY and CDR2 SVGAGI. CDR3 length: 17 amino acids.

The J gene is TRBJ2-5, the V gene TRBV5-4; TCRdb gives TRBD1 as the D gene, but with no DNA this cannot be confirmed. Germline lookup yields CDR1 SGHNT and CDR2 YYREEE (reference sequence). The length of the CDR3 is 14 residues. The CDR3 sequence is CASSPGTRQETQYF.

The chain carries TRBV3-1 and TRBJ2-1; checking the TCRdb D call of TRBD2 is not possible without DNA. CDR3 length: 14 residues. Germline V gene lookup returns CDR1 LGHDT and CDR2 YNNKEL (reference sequence). The CDR3 sequence: CASSQVGVENEQFF.

The chain employs TRBV20-1 and TRBJ2-1; TCRdb proposes TRBD2, but this gene call is untestable without DNA. The CDR3 loop spans 16 amino acids. Germline assignment: CDR1 DFQATT and CDR2 SNEGSKA (reference sequence). CDR3 sequence: CSARDFSGPNYNEQFF.

This chain connects TRBV5-4 to TRBJ2-7; TCRdb's assignment of TRBD1 cannot be checked, as there is no DNA. The CDR3 length is 15 residues. Germline-derived CDR1 and CDR2 are SGHNT and YYREEE (reference sequence). CDR3 in amino acids: CASSFGDVSSYEQYF.

The V call is TRBV12-3 or TRBV12-4, the J call TRBJ2-3; the TRBD2 assignment by TCRdb is unverifiable without DNA. This CDR3 comprises 19 residues. CDR3 sequence: CASSLRTSGGHDLTDTQYF.

J is TRBJ2-1 and V is TRBV12-3 or TRBV12-4; TCRdb returns TRBD1, unconfirmable since there is no DNA. The CDR3 extends over 13 amino acids. The CDR3 protein is CASVPGAYNEQFF.

The rearrangement links TRBV29-1 to TRBJ2-3; the D call from TCRdb, TRBD1, cannot be confirmed without DNA. The CDR3 runs 14 residues. Germline loops: CDR1 SQVTM, CDR2 ANQGSEA. The CDR3 spells CSVDGDRGTDTQYF.

The chain uses TRBV6-6 and TRBJ2-2. This CDR3 region has 14 residues. Germline V gene data show CDR1 as MNHNY and CDR2 as SVGAGI (reference sequence). The CDR3 loop reads CASSYSRPTGELFF.

V is TRBV4-1 and J is TRBJ2-2; TCRdb reports TRBD1, a call that lacks DNA to check it against. There are 14 residues in the CDR3. Per germline, CDR1 MGHRA and CDR2 YSYEKL. This chain's CDR3 is CASSRGQGAGEQFF.

CDR3 protein: CSVVGGIGYEQYF. The chain combines TRBV29-1 with TRBJ2-7; checking the TCRdb D call of TRBD1 is not possible without DNA. Germline lookup yields CDR1 SQVTM and CDR2 ANQGSEA. This CDR3 is built from 13 residues.

J is TRBJ2-1 and V is TRBV12-3 or TRBV12-4; TCRdb designates TRBD2, a call that cannot be tested without DNA. CDR3 length: 14 residues. This CDR3 reads CASSPSGTHNEQFF.

The V and J genes are TRBV7-2 and TRBJ2-4; TCRdb returns TRBD2, unconfirmable since there is no DNA. Per the germline V gene, CDR1 is SGHTA and CDR2 is FQGNSA. CDR3 length equals 15 residues. This CDR3 reads CASSLEGPAKNMQYF.

The rearrangement joins TRBV5-1 to TRBJ2-1; no DNA is available, so the TRBD2 call from TCRdb remains unchecked. This CDR3 region has 15 residues. Germline CDR1 and CDR2: SGHRS and YFSETQ. This CDR3 is CASSLLREKLNEQFF.

This chain joins TRBV5-1 and TRBJ1-3. This CDR3 is built from 15 residues. Germline CDR1 is SGHRS and CDR2 is YFSETQ. The CDR3 is CASSSGPSSGNTIYF.